A selection of T cell receptor beta chains follows, all from one sample in a study of shared clonotypes between healthy human individuals. Assay: immunoSEQ multiplex PCR; the TCRdb copy retains only in-frame clones and omits some. The sample includes around 2,000,000 clones, approximately 94% seen only once; the top ten take roughly 1.2%. Material for sequencing was naive CD8+ T cells sorted from blood. The receptors were sampled from a young man in good health. CDR3s include the opening cysteine and the closing phenylalanine or tryptophan. The order of the fields is J gene, clone size, D gene, V gene, CDR3 protein, CDR3 DNA. The D gene is left open where the match is weak. Expanded clones are given a class, and other clones once, few, many or no size at all.

J gene: TRBJ2-3
clone size: -
D gene: TRBD1
V gene: TRBV9
CDR3 protein: CASSAEGQGLADTQYF
CDR3 DNA: TGTGCCAGCAGCGCAGAGGGACAGGGGTTGGCAGATACGCAGTATTTT

J gene: TRBJ2-3
clone size: -
D gene: -
V gene: TRBV10-2
CDR3 protein: CASSGGHRDTQYF
CDR3 DNA: TGCGCCAGCAGTGGCGGCCACCGGGATACGCAGTATTTT

J gene: TRBJ2-1
clone size: -
D gene: TRBD2
V gene: TRBV27
CDR3 protein: CASSPGTSGPGSNNEQFF
CDR3 DNA: TGTGCCAGCAGTCCCGGGACTAGCGGGCCCGGGAGCAACAATGAGCAGTTCTTC

J gene: TRBJ1-4
clone size: -
D gene: -
V gene: TRBV28
CDR3 protein: CASSLGVEALGEKLFF
CDR3 DNA: TGTGCCAGCAGTTTAGGGGTTGAGGCCCTGGGGGAAAAACTGTTTTTT

J gene: TRBJ1-5
clone size: -
D gene: -
V gene: TRBV19
CDR3 protein: CASSDPEARGSNQPQHF
CDR3 DNA: TGTGCCAGTAGTGACCCAGAGGCCCGGGGTAGCAATCAGCCCCAGCATTTT

J gene: TRBJ2-3
clone size: -
D gene: TRBD1
V gene: TRBV9
CDR3 protein: CASSVEGAAGDTQYF
CDR3 DNA: TGTGCCAGCAGCGTAGAGGGGGCCGCCGGTGATACGCAGTATTTT

J gene: TRBJ2-2
clone size: -
D gene: TRBD2
V gene: TRBV9
CDR3 protein: CASSGLAGGPANTGELFF
CDR3 DNA: TGTGCCAGCAGTGGACTAGCGGGAGGGCCTGCGAACACCGGGGAGCTGTTTTTT

J gene: TRBJ2-7
clone size: once
D gene: TRBD2
V gene: TRBV27
CDR3 protein: CASSPLSGLYEQYF
CDR3 DNA: TGTGCCAGCAGTCCCCTTAGCGGGTTGTACGAGCAGTACTTC

J gene: TRBJ2-7
clone size: -
D gene: TRBD2
V gene: TRBV13
CDR3 protein: CASSSSPGGSGEQYF
CDR3 DNA: TGTGCCAGCAGCTCCTCCCCCGGGGGGAGCGGGGAGCAGTACTTC

J gene: TRBJ2-5
clone size: -
D gene: TRBD2
V gene: TRBV5-6
CDR3 protein: CASSKLAGGPEWETQYF
CDR3 DNA: TGTGCCAGCAGCAAGCTAGCGGGGGGGCCGGAATGGGAGACCCAGTACTTC

J gene: TRBJ1-4
clone size: -
D gene: TRBD1
V gene: TRBV28
CDR3 protein: CASSAQTGVGEKLFF
CDR3 DNA: TGTGCCAGCAGTGCCCAGACAGGGGTTGGGGAAAAACTGTTTTTT

J gene: TRBJ2-1
clone size: -
D gene: -
V gene: TRBV2
CDR3 protein: CASTTNRLGNEQFF
CDR3 DNA: TGTGCCAGCACGACAAATAGACTAGGGAATGAGCAGTTCTTC

J gene: TRBJ1-6
clone size: few
D gene: -
V gene: TRBV27
CDR3 protein: CASKAGPSSNSPLHF
CDR3 DNA: TGTGCCAGCAAAGCAGGGCCCTCTTCTAATTCACCCCTCCACTTT

J gene: TRBJ2-7
clone size: -
D gene: TRBD1
V gene: TRBV2
CDR3 protein: CASTGDSSYEQYF
CDR3 DNA: TGTGCCAGCACCGGGGACAGCTCCTACGAGCAGTACTTC

J gene: TRBJ2-6
clone size: -
D gene: -
V gene: TRBV23-1
CDR3 protein: CASSQSRTDQSSGANVLTF
CDR3 DNA: TGCGCCAGCAGTCAATCCCGGACAGATCAAAGCTCTGGGGCCAACGTCCTGACTTTC

J gene: TRBJ2-1
clone size: -
D gene: -
V gene: TRBV11-3
CDR3 protein: CASSLGHSGYNEQFF
CDR3 DNA: TGTGCCAGCAGCTTAGGACACTCGGGGTACAATGAGCAGTTCTTC

J gene: TRBJ2-3
clone size: -
D gene: -
V gene: TRBV6-1
CDR3 protein: CASSEEGGGAADTQYF
CDR3 DNA: TGTGCCAGCAGTGAAGAAGGAGGGGGGGCTGCGGATACGCAGTATTTT

J gene: TRBJ1-1
clone size: -
D gene: -
V gene: TRBV7-6
CDR3 protein: CASSLEAGVNTEAFF
CDR3 DNA: TGTGCCAGCAGCTTAGAGGCAGGGGTGAACACTGAAGCTTTCTTT

J gene: TRBJ1-1
clone size: -
D gene: -
V gene: TRBV5-6
CDR3 protein: CASSLQGYTEAFF
CDR3 DNA: TGTGCCAGCAGCTTGCAGGGCTACACTGAAGCTTTCTTT

J gene: TRBJ2-3
clone size: -
D gene: TRBD1
V gene: TRBV27
CDR3 protein: CASSPWAGGGTDTQYF
CDR3 DNA: TGTGCCAGCAGTCCTTGGGCAGGGGGTGGCACAGATACGCAGTATTTT

J gene: TRBJ2-7
clone size: -
D gene: -
V gene: TRBV7-9
CDR3 protein: CASSWGTEEQYF
CDR3 DNA: TGTGCCAGCAGCTGGGGGACCGAGGAGCAGTACTTC

J gene: TRBJ2-7
clone size: once
D gene: -
V gene: TRBV11-2
CDR3 protein: CASSQGGVEQYF
CDR3 DNA: TGTGCCAGCAGCCAGGGCGGGGTCGAGCAGTACTTC

J gene: TRBJ2-7
clone size: once
D gene: TRBD2
V gene: TRBV7-9
CDR3 protein: CASSLLAGGVNEQYF
CDR3 DNA: TGTGCCAGCAGCTTACTAGCGGGGGGCGTCAACGAGCAGTACTTC

J gene: TRBJ2-5
clone size: -
D gene: -
V gene: TRBV6-6
CDR3 protein: CASSYGTRETQYF
CDR3 DNA: TGTGCCAGCAGTTACGGGACCAGAGAGACCCAGTACTTC

J gene: TRBJ2-3
clone size: -
D gene: TRBD2
V gene: TRBV2
CDR3 protein: CASTSGSTDTQYF
CDR3 DNA: TGTGCCAGTACTAGCGGGAGCACAGATACGCAGTATTTT

J gene: TRBJ2-7
clone size: -
D gene: TRBD1
V gene: TRBV4-1
CDR3 protein: CASSLLQGAYEQYF
CDR3 DNA: TGCGCCAGCAGCCTATTGCAGGGGGCCTACGAGCAGTACTTC

J gene: TRBJ1-6
clone size: -
D gene: -
V gene: TRBV27
CDR3 protein: CASRYGGDSPLHF
CDR3 DNA: TGTGCCAGCAGATATGGGGGGGATTCACCCCTCCACTTT

J gene: TRBJ2-7
clone size: -
D gene: -
V gene: TRBV6-1
CDR3 protein: CASSEGWEQYF
CDR3 DNA: TGTGCCAGCAGTGAAGGTTGGGAGCAGTACTTC

J gene: TRBJ2-7
clone size: -
D gene: TRBD1
V gene: TRBV2
CDR3 protein: CASWTGEGYEQYF
CDR3 DNA: TGTGCCAGCTGGACAGGGGAGGGATACGAGCAGTACTTC

J gene: TRBJ2-7
clone size: once
D gene: -
V gene: TRBV6-5
CDR3 protein: CASSSDPDYEQYF
CDR3 DNA: TGTGCCAGCAGTTCGGACCCCGACTACGAGCAGTACTTC

J gene: TRBJ2-7
clone size: -
D gene: -
V gene: TRBV2
CDR3 protein: CASLDKDEQYF
CDR3 DNA: TGTGCCAGCCTTGACAAAGACGAGCAGTACTTC

J gene: TRBJ1-3
clone size: -
D gene: TRBD1
V gene: TRBV5-1
CDR3 protein: CASSLEQGGSGNTIYF
CDR3 DNA: TGCGCCAGCAGCTTGGAACAGGGGGGATCTGGAAACACCATATATTTT

J gene: TRBJ2-1
clone size: -
D gene: -
V gene: TRBV19
CDR3 protein: CASSNFMAENEQFF
CDR3 DNA: TGTGCCAGTAGTAATTTTATGGCGGAAAATGAGCAGTTCTTC

J gene: TRBJ1-1
clone size: -
D gene: TRBD1
V gene: TRBV30
CDR3 protein: CAWNLDRVDTEAFF
CDR3 DNA: TGTGCCTGGAACTTGGACAGGGTAGACACTGAAGCTTTCTTT

J gene: TRBJ1-4
clone size: -
D gene: -
V gene: TRBV30
CDR3 protein: CAWSVPLRGFAGEKLFF
CDR3 DNA: TGTGCCTGGAGTGTTCCCCTCAGGGGTTTTGCCGGTGAAAAACTGTTTTTT

J gene: TRBJ2-3
clone size: -
D gene: TRBD2
V gene: TRBV5-1
CDR3 protein: CASSLTHSGGATDTQYF
CDR3 DNA: TGCGCCAGCAGCTTAACCCATAGCGGGGGGGCCACAGATACGCAGTATTTT

J gene: TRBJ2-1
clone size: -
D gene: -
V gene: TRBV15
CDR3 protein: CATRADWAIEQFF
CDR3 DNA: TGTGCCACCAGGGCCGACTGGGCCATTGAGCAGTTCTTC

J gene: TRBJ2-1
clone size: -
D gene: TRBD1
V gene: TRBV6-1
CDR3 protein: CASSEAQSGQGVGGEQFF
CDR3 DNA: TGTGCCAGCAGTGAAGCTCAATCGGGGCAGGGGGTAGGAGGTGAGCAGTTCTTC

J gene: TRBJ2-5
clone size: -
D gene: TRBD2
V gene: TRBV9
CDR3 protein: CASSVGGSGGEETQYF
CDR3 DNA: TGTGCCAGCAGCGTAGGAGGTAGCGGGGGGGAAGAGACCCAGTACTTC

J gene: TRBJ2-1
clone size: -
D gene: TRBD2
V gene: TRBV29-1
CDR3 protein: CSVDPGLAGNEQFF
CDR3 DNA: TGCAGCGTGGATCCGGGACTAGCGGGAAATGAGCAGTTCTTC

J gene: TRBJ2-5
clone size: -
D gene: -
V gene: TRBV6-5
CDR3 protein: CASSSPSEGETQYF
CDR3 DNA: TGTGCCAGCAGTAGCCCGTCCGAGGGAGAGACCCAGTACTTC

J gene: TRBJ2-7
clone size: -
D gene: -
V gene: TRBV7-6
CDR3 protein: CASSPGGGSAYEQYF
CDR3 DNA: TGTGCCAGCAGCCCAGGAGGGGGATCCGCCTACGAGCAGTACTTC

J gene: TRBJ2-7
clone size: -
D gene: TRBD2
V gene: TRBV6-5
CDR3 protein: CASSPSGTKEQYF
CDR3 DNA: TGTGCCAGCAGTCCTAGCGGGACGAAAGAGCAGTACTTC

J gene: TRBJ2-7
clone size: -
D gene: TRBD1
V gene: TRBV29-1
CDR3 protein: CSVGQAIYEQYF
CDR3 DNA: TGCAGCGTGGGACAGGCTATCTACGAGCAGTACTTC

J gene: TRBJ1-5
clone size: -
D gene: -
V gene: TRBV29-1
CDR3 protein: CSVEDRGGQHF
CDR3 DNA: TGCAGCGTTGAAGATCGGGGGGGCCAGCATTTT